Below are 12 T cell receptor beta chains sequenced from a single sample in a study of cytomegalovirus exposure and HLA in healthy donors. The primer mix had 60 Vbeta and 13 Jbeta primers. Sequenced by immunoSEQ multiplex PCR; TCRdb stores in-frame clones only, minus some. Seen here are 150,000 to 200,000 clones, nearly 80% observed once, and the top ten hold around 14%. Specimen: PBMCs. Every receptor here comes from a woman aged 40-49 years in good health and CMV-seronegative.

V usage is TRBV28 and J usage is TRBJ2-4, with D unresolved. Germline CDR1 and CDR2: MDHEN and SYDVKM. The V end lost 1 base, the J end lost 0 bases, and 7 bases lay between the germline ends. The CDR3 runs to 15 residues. CDR3 sequence reads: CASSLSHIAKNIQYF. CDR3 bases: TGTGCCAGCAGTTTATCCCACATAGCCAAAAACATTCAGTACTTC.

V usage is TRBV7-8 and J usage is TRBJ1-1; 10 bases align to TRBD1. Trimming cost V 3 bases and J 7 bases; bases outside gene matches: 5. CDR3 size: 14 residues. Germline V lookup: CDR1 SGHVS, CDR2 FQNEAQ. CDR3 residues: CASSFRDRGFEAFF. CDR3 in DNA: TGTGCCAGCAGCTTCCGGGACAGGGGATTTGAAGCTTTCTTT.

The chain joins TRBV7-2 to TRBJ1-1; D not certain. This CDR3 is built from 15 residues. V lost 1 base to trimming and J lost 4 bases, with 13 bases between them. Germline values: CDR1 SGHTA, CDR2 FQGNSA. CDR3 residues: CASSLDSAAGTEAFF. The CDR3 nucleotides are TGTGCCAGCAGCTTAGATTCCGCTGCGGGCACTGAAGCTTTCTTT.

The chain couples TRBV19 to TRBJ2-2, with D hard to call. V was pared by 5 bases and J by 1 base, with 20 bases between. The germline CDR1 and CDR2 sequences are LNHDA and SQIVND (reference sequence). The CDR3 covers 18 residues. CDR3 in DNA: TGTGCCAGTAGTCGCAGTAGTCAGTTACTATTGAACACCGGGGAGCTGTTTTTT. It specifies CASSRSSQLLLNTGELFF. Full variable domain (rest looked up from reference TRBV19 and TRBJ2-2): DGGITQSPKYLFRKEGQNVTLSCEQNLNHDAMYWYRQDPGQGLRLIYYSQIVNDFQKGDIAEGYSVSREKKESFPLTVTSAQKNPTAFYLCASSRSSQLLLNTGELFFGEGSRLTVL.

This clone came up a few times. The rearrangement links TRBV5-4 to TRBJ2-3, with 7 bases lining up with TRBD1. The CDR3 is made up of 14 amino acids. V lost 0 bases to trimming and J lost 5 bases; unmatched junction nucleotides: 3. The germline CDR1 and CDR2 sequences are SGHNT and YYREEE (reference sequence). In nucleotides, the CDR3 is TGTGCCAGCAGCTTGGGACAGGGAGAAGATACGCAGTATTTT. This sequence encodes CASSLGQGEDTQYF.

This clone was observed a few times. The V gene is TRBV6-1, the J gene TRBJ1-5; TRBD1 agrees at 9 bases. The V and J ends lost 5 bases and 5 bases, in that order; junction bases with no gene match: 7. Germline lookup yields CDR1 MNHNS and CDR2 SASEGT. The CDR3 has 15 residues. CDR3 DNA: TGTGCCAGCAGTAATGTCGACAGGGGGGATCAGCCCCAGCATTTT. Its translation is CASSNVDRGDQPQHF.

This clone was picked up a small number of times. J is TRBJ2-2 and V is TRBV5-4; D gene uncertain. In germline, CDR1 is SGHNT, CDR2 YYREEE (reference sequence). This CDR3 has 12 amino acids. Between the trimmed V and J ends, which lost 4 bases and 3 bases, there was a span of 4 bases. In DNA, the CDR3 is TGTGCCAGCAGCCTTTACACCGGGGAGCTGTTTTTT. This translates into CASSLYTGELFF.

The chain recombines TRBV6-5 with TRBJ1-2; 9 bases line up with TRBD1. CDR3 length: 12 residues. The ends lost 6 bases at V and 8 bases at J; junction bases unmatched: 4. Germline V lookup: CDR1 MNHEY, CDR2 SVGAGI. The CDR3: CASRGQGEGYTF. The CDR3 DNA reads TGTGCCAGCAGGGGACAGGGAGAAGGCTACACCTTC.

This clone was detected once. The junction shows a germline mismatch at one end, possibly a read error. Other DNA variants within this sample encode the same CDR3. This chain uses TRBV5-1 with TRBJ2-6, with TRBD1 as a possible D gene (5 bases). The CDR3 runs 16 residues. Germline loops: CDR1 SGHRS, CDR2 YFSETQ. CDR3 region: CASSLAGGSGANGLTF. The CDR3 DNA reads as TGCGCCAGCAGCTTGGCCGGCGGAAGTGGGGCCAACGGCCTGACTTTC.

The V and J genes are TRBV5-4 and TRBJ2-5, with D perhaps matching TRBD1 (6 bases). The CDR3 runs to 13 residues. Trimming took off 3 bases at V and 5 bases at J, with 11 bases between the two ends. From germline, CDR1 is SGHNT and CDR2 YYREEE (reference sequence). CDR3 region: CASSSDSWETQYF. CDR3 DNA sequence: TGTGCCAGCAGCTCGGACAGTTGGGAGACCCAGTACTTC.

This rearrangement joins TRBV7-2 to TRBJ2-6; 7 nucleotides match TRBD1. The germline V gene encodes CDR1 SGHTA and CDR2 FQGNSA. Trimming cost V 7 bases and J 8 bases; bases outside gene matches: 11. This CDR3 is 15 amino acids long. CDR3 nucleotides: TGTGCCAGCACCCTCGACAGGGCAAGGACCAACGTCCTGACTTTC. It yields the protein CASTLDRARTNVLTF.

The chain employs TRBV5-6 and TRBJ2-2; 8 bases fit TRBD2. CDR3 length: 16 residues. CDR1 is SGHDT, CDR2 YYEEEE, per germline. With V trimmed by 4 bases and J by 6 bases, 11 bases remained unmatched. The CDR3 spells CASSQITGGGPGELFF. CDR3 bases: TGTGCCAGCAGCCAAATTACGGGGGGGGGCCCCGGGGAGCTGTTTTTT.